This TCR beta chain appears in the sequencing data of a study of PD-1 blockade in mismatch repair-deficient tumors listed by TCRdb under 2017. Broadly, across the study: Between late 2013 and late 2016, the trial enrolled approximately 91 consecutive patients with approximately 13 types of mismatch repair-deficient cancer, all of whom had received prior treatment and were progressing. Tumor-associated T cell clones in the peripheral blood of patients responding to PD-1 blockade were tracked using deep sequencing of TCR CDR3 regions.

The cysteine opens and the phenylalanine closes a CDR3 of 17 amino acids. Only the CDR3 portion is preserved as DNA: 51 bases, with reading frame beginning at the first base. V drops 5 bases and J drops 6 bases, leaving 23 bases in between. The CDR1 and CDR2 encoded by the germline V gene (reference sequence) are SGHAT and FQDESV. Libraries were built with the immunoSEQ multiplex PCR assay. In its TCRdb copy, this immuneACCESS table keeps in-frame sequences only and misses some clones. Where compared with another copy, unresolved V genes explain less than half of these, and the others have no known cause. Counted in this sample were 50,000 to 75,000 clones; around 88% of them appeared once. The ten biggest clones cover approximately 14% of the sample. Concerning this clone: The antigen it binds to is not known. No per-base quality is available; no much larger clone lies one base away.

General findings and caveats noted by the study authors: Clones residing in the tumor, which were often undetectable in blood before treatment, expanded quickly after pembrolizumab and then contracted, generally before radiologic responses.

Mismatch repair deficiency in every enrolled patient was established by polymerase chain reaction or immunohistochemistry. TCR sequencing was carried out for three patients who responded to pembrolizumab therapy. Pembrolizumab PD-1 blockade was prospectively tested in advanced mismatch repair-deficient cancers, regardless of tissue of origin, in the phase II trial. Peripheral blood T cell samples were gathered serially, both before PD-1 blockade started and at multiple time points afterward. Blood sampling times were reported as weeks after the first pembrolizumab dose. The material sequenced was peripheral blood, taken 52 weeks after starting pembrolizumab. The TCR comes from an adult with mismatch repair-deficient cancer. The chain couples TRBV11-1 to TRBJ2-1; matching of 8 bases hints at TRBD2 as the D gene. The encoded CDR3 is CASSVGTRGLSGNEQFF. The bases read TGTGCCAGCAGCGTTGGGACTAGGGGGCTGTCAGGCAATGAGCAGTTCTTC.